The entry below describes one TCR beta chain. Its antigen remains unknown. The primer mix had 60 Vbeta and 13 Jbeta primers. Per the original methods: Among the unique TCR beta chains that a later analysis counted, about 81 million in all, 10 million to 14 million were shared. Sequencing was performed with immunoSEQ multiplex PCR; in TCRdb, only in-frame clones are kept and a portion is missing. V and J calls and clone size come straight from that table; D and trimming were deduced from the DNA. The sample holds some 250,000 clones; 80% to 85% are singletons and the top ten take 8%. The entry originates in a study of cytomegalovirus exposure and HLA in healthy donors. Study results and caveats: Based on reports, TCR beta sequences accurately predicted HLA-A and HLA-B alleles for most subjects. Follow-up analysis later connected one missense variant in DCLRE1C with trimming of TCR beta V- and J-genes.

Germline CDR1 and CDR2: LNHDA and SQIVND (reference sequence). Between the trimmed V and J ends, which lost 3 bases and 6 bases, there was a span of 11 bases. The CDR3 has 13 residues. J is TRBJ1-2 and V is TRBV19, with TRBD1 as a possible D gene (5 bases). The sample comprised PBMCs. This receptor was obtained from an older woman in good health and CMV-seropositive. The CDR3 nucleotides read TGTGCCAGTAGTATTGGTTCAGGGAATGGCTACACCTTC. Its protein is CASSIGSGNGYTF.